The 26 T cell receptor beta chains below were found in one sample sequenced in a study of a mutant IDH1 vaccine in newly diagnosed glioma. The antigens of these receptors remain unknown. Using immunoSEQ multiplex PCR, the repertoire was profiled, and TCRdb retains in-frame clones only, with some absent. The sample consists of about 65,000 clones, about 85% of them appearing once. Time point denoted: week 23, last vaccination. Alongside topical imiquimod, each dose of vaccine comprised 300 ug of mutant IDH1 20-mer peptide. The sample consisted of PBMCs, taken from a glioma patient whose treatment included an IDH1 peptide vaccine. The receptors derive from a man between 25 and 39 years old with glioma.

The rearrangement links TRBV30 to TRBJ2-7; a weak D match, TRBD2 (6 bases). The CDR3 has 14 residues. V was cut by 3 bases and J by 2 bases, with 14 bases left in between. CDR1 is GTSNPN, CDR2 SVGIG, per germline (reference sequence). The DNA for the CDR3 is TGTGCCTGGAGCCGGGACTTGAGGCCCTACGAGCAGTACTTC. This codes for CAWSRDLRPYEQYF.

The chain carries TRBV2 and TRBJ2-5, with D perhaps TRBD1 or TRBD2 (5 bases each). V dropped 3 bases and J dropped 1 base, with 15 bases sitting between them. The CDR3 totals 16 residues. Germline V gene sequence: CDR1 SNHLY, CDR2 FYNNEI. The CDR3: CASSEGPGTGQETQYF. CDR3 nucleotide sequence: TGTGCCAGCAGTGAGGGGCCAGGGACGGGCCAAGAGACCCAGTACTTC. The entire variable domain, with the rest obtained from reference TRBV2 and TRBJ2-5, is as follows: EPEVTQTPSHQVTQMGQEVILRCVPISNHLYFYWYRQILGQKVEFLVSFYNNEISEKSEIFDDQFSVERPDGSNFTLKIRSTKLEDSAMYFCASSEGPGTGQETQYFGPGTRLLVL.

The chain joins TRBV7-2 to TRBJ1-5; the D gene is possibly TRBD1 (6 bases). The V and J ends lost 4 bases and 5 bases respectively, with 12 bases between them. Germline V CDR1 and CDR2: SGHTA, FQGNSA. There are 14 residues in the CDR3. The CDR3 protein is CASSSRDTYQPQHF. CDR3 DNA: TGTGCCAGCAGCTCGAGGGACACCTATCAGCCCCAGCATTTT. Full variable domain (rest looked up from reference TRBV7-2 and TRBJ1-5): GAGVSQSPSNKVTEKGKDVELRCDPISGHTALYWYRQSLGQGLEFLIYFQGNSAPDKSGLPSDRFSAERTGGSVSTLTIQRTQQEDSAVYLCASSSRDTYQPQHFGDGTRLSIL.

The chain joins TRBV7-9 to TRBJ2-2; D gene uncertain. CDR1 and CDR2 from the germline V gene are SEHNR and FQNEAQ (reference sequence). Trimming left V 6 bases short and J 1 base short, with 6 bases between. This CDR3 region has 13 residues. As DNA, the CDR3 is TGTGCCAGCAGTCGAGAGAACACCGGGGAGCTGTTTTTT. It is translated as CASSRENTGELFF.

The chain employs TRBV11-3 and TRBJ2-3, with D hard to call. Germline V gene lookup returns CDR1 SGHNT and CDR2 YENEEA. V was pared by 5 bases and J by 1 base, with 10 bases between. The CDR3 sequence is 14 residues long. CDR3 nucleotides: TGTGCCAGCAGCCGAGGCATGGGCACAGATACGCAGTATTTT. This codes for CASSRGMGTDTQYF.

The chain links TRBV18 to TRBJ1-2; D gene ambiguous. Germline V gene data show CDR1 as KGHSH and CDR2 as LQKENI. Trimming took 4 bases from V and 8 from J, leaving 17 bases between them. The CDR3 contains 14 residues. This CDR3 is CASSLTTWEEGYTF. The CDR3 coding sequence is TGTGCCAGCTCACTAACGACGTGGGAGGAAGGCTACACCTTC.

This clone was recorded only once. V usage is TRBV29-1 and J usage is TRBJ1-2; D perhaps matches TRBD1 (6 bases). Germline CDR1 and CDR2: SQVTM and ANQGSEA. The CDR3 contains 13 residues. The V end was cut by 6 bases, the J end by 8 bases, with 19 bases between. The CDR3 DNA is TGCAGCGTGGGCCGGGACCGAGGGGGAGGCTACACCTTC. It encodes CSVGRDRGGGYTF.

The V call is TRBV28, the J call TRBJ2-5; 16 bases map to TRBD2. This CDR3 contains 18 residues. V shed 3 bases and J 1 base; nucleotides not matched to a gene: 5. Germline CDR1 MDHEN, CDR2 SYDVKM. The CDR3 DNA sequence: TGTGCCAGCAGTTTCTGGGGGACTAGCGGGGGGGCCCAAGAGACCCAGTACTTC. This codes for CASSFWGTSGGAQETQYF.

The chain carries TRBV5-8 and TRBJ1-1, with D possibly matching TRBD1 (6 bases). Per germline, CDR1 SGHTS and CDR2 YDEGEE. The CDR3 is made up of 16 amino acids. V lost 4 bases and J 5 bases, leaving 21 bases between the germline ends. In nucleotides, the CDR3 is TGTGCCAGCAGCCAGACCCCAGGGGCGGGCGGGACTGAAGCTTTCTTT. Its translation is CASSQTPGAGGTEAFF.

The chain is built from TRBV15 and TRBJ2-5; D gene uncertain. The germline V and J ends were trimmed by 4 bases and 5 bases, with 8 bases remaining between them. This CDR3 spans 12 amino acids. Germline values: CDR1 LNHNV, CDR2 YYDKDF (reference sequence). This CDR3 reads CATSKGSETQYF. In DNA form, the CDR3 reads TGTGCCACCAGCAAAGGATCGGAGACCCAGTACTTC.

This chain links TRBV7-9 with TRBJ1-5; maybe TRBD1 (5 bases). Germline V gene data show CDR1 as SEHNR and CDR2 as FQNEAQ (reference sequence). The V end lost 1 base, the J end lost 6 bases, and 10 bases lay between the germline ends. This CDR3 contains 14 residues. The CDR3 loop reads CASSLEVDTQPQHF. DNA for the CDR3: TGTGCCAGCAGCTTAGAAGTGGACACTCAGCCCCAGCATTTT.

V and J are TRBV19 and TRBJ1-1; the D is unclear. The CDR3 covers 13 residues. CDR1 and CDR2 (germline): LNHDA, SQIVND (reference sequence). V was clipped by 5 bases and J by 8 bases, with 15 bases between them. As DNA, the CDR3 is TGTGCCAGTAGTCCCTTCCTTGGCTCAGAAGCTTTCTTT. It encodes CASSPFLGSEAFF.

The CDR3 protein is CASSHRTGYVTDTQYF. CDR3 in DNA: TGTGCCAGCAGCCATAGGACGGGGTATGTCACAGATACGCAGTATTTT. This chain joins TRBV7-2 and TRBJ2-3; tentatively, D is TRBD2 (5 bases). Germline V gene data show CDR1 as SGHTA and CDR2 as FQGNSA. The CDR3 totals 16 residues. Deletions cut 5 bases from V and 2 bases from J, with 17 bases between. Drawing the rest from reference TRBV7-2 and TRBJ2-3, the complete variable domain is GAGVSQSPSNKVTEKGKDVELRCDPISGHTALYWYRQSLGQGLEFLIYFQGNSAPDKSGLPSDRFSAERTGGSVSTLTIQRTQQEDSAVYLCASSHRTGYVTDTQYFGPGTRLTVL.

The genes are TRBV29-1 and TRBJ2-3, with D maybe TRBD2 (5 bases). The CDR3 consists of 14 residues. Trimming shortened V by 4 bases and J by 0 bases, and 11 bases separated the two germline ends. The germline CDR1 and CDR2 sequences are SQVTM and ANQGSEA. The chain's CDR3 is CSVVRGLSTDTQYF. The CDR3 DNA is TGCAGCGTTGTTAGAGGACTTAGCACAGATACGCAGTATTTT.

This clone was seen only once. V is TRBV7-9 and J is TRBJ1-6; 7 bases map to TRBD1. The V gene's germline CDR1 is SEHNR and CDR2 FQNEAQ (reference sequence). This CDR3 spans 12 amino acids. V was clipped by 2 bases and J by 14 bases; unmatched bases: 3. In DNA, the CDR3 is TGTGCCAGCAGCTTAATCGGGACAGCCCTCCACTTT. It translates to CASSLIGTALHF.

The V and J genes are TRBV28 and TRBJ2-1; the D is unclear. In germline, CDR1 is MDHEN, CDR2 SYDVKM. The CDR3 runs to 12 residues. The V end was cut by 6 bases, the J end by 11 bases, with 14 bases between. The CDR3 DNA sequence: TGTGCCAGCAGCAACTTAGCTTCTAAGCAGTTCTTC. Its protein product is CASSNLASKQFF.

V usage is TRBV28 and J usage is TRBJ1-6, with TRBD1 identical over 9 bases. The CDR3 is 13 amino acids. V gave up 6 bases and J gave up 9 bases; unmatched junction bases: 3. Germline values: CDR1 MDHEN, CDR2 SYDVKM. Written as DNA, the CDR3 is TGTGCCAGCAGGGGACAGGGAAGTTCACCCCTCCACTTT. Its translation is CASRGQGSSPLHF.

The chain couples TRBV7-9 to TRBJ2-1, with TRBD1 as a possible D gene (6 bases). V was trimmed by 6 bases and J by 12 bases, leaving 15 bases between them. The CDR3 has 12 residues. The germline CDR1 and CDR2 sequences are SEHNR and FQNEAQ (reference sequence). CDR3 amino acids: CASSTQGVGQFF. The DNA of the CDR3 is TGTGCCAGCAGTACACAGGGTGTTGGGCAGTTCTTC.

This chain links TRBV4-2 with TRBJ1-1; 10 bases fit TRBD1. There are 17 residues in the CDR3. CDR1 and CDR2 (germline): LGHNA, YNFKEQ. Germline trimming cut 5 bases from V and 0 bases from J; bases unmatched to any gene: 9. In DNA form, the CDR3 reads TGTGCCAGCAGCTTGGGGACAGGGGACGCCATGAACACTGAAGCTTTCTTT. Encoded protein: CASSLGTGDAMNTEAFF.

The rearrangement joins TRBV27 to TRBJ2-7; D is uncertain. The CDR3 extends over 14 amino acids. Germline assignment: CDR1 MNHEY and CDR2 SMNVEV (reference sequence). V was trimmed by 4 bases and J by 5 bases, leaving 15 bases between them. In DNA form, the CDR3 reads TGTGCCAGCAGTTCGACATATAGCCAGGACGAGCAGTACTTC. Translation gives CASSSTYSQDEQYF.

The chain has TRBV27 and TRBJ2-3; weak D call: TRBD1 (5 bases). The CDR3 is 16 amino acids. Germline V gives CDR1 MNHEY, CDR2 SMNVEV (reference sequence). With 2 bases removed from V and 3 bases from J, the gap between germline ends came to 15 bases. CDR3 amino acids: CASSLQSEGVTDTQYF. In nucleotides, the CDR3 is TGTGCCAGCAGTTTACAGTCAGAAGGGGTTACAGATACGCAGTATTTT.

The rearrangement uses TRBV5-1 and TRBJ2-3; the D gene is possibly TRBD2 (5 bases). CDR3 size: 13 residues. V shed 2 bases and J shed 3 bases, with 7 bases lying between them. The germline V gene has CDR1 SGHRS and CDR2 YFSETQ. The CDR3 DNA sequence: TGCGCCAGCAGCTTCCGGGAAACAGATACGCAGTATTTT. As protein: CASSFRETDTQYF.

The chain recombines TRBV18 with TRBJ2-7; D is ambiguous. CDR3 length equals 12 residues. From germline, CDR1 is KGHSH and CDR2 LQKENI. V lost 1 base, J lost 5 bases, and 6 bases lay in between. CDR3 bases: TGTGCCAGCTCACCACTTACCCACGAGCAGTACTTC. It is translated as CASSPLTHEQYF.

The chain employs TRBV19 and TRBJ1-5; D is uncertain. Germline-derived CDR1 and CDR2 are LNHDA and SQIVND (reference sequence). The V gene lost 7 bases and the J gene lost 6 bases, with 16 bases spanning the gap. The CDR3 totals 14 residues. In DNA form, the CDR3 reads TGTGCCAGTACCCCCAATTTCGTGGGTCAGCCCCAGCATTTT. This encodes CASTPNFVGQPQHF. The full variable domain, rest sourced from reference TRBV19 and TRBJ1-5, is DGGITQSPKYLFRKEGQNVTLSCEQNLNHDAMYWYRQDPGQGLRLIYYSQIVNDFQKGDIAEGYSVSREKKESFPLTVTSAQKNPTAFYLCASTPNFVGQPQHFGDGTRLSIL.

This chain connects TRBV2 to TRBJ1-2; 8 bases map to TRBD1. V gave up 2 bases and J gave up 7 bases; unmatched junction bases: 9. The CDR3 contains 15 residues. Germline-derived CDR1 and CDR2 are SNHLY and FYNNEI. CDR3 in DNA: TGTGCCAGCAGTGAAACCGGGACAGGAGGAACTGGCTACACCTTC. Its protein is CASSETGTGGTGYTF.

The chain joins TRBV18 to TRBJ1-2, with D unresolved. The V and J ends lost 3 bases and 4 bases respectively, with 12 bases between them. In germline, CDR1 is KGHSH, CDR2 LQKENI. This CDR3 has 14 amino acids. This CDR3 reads CASSPRSRGYGYTF. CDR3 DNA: TGTGCCAGCTCACCTAGATCCCGGGGCTATGGCTACACCTTC.